This T cell receptor (beta chain) comes out of a study of beta chain features in type 1 diabetes. Study-wide results and caveats: Patients with Type 1 diabetes showed moderately but significantly shorter TCRB CDR3s in all four CD4+ subsets.

The authors reverse transcribed all of the isolated RNA, so sequencing captured expressed TCRB transcripts. Method: immunoSEQ multiplex PCR; TCRdb's copy keeps in-frame clones and lacks some. The repertoire holds hundreds of thousands of clones, with under 15% as singletons. Per the germline V gene, CDR1 is SNHLY and CDR2 is FYNNEI. V dropped 6 bases and J dropped 1 base, with 21 bases sitting between them. CDR3 length equals 17 residues. To note about this clone: The antigen remains undetermined.

The source is a man younger than 35 with type 1 diabetes. The chain uses TRBV2 and TRBJ2-5; D remains unclear. Source material: naive CD4+ T cells from blood. In nucleotides, the CDR3 is TGTGCCAGCAGCCGCCTAGAAACTTCCCGGATCCAAGAGACCCAGTACTTC. It yields the protein CASSRLETSRIQETQYF.